The clone carrying this TCR beta chain was seen once. The data were taken from a study of blood T cell repertoires in COVID-19. Study as a whole: T cells, B-cell-depleted T cells, or PBMCs provided the cDNA or gDNA that served as material.

Source study methods: By means of reference gene primer amplification, nucleated cell counts were estimated. Produced via immunoSEQ multiplex PCR; TCRdb's table is partial and in-frame only. The DNA gave D and trimming, while V, J and clone size come from that table. The sample includes approximately 230,000 clones, 82% seen only once; the top ten take approximately 5%. This CDR3 region has 13 residues. V was clipped by 6 bases and J by 4 bases, with 12 bases between them. Germline CDR1 reads LNHDA; CDR2 reads SQIVND (reference sequence). This receptor was identified in a woman older than 75 with active or convalescent COVID-19. The material sequenced was peripheral blood. The chain couples TRBV19 to TRBJ1-1; D is possibly TRBD1 (6 bases). CDR3: CASRAQGITEAFF. The CDR3 bases are TGTGCCAGTAGAGCACAGGGTATCACTGAAGCTTTCTTT.